These T cell receptor beta chains were read from a single sample in a study of blood T cell repertoires in COVID-19. Assay used: immunoSEQ multiplex PCR; TCRdb lists only in-frame clones, some missing. Seen here are about 36,000 clones, around 81% observed once, and the top ten hold approximately 15%. Sequencing was done on a sample of peripheral blood. All receptors derive from a human donor in a cohort sampled during active COVID-19. CDR3s include the opening cysteine and the closing phenylalanine or tryptophan.

TRBJ1-2	TRBV6-5	CASSQGGVGGYTF
TRBJ2-7	TRBV13	CASSPTRDRGNEQYF
TRBJ2-7	TRBV18	CASSPAWGGYEQYF
TRBJ2-7	TRBV19	CASSVRQTHFTYEQYF
TRBJ2-2	TRBV30	CAWSARGYRGELFF
TRBJ1-4	TRBV2	CASKTGATNEKLFF
TRBJ1-2	TRBV5-1	CASSLETGGVGYTF
TRBJ2-1	TRBV5-1	CASSLVPGTSNNEQFF
TRBJ1-2	TRBV18	CASSPSGDYGYTF
TRBJ2-3	TRBV9	CASSYRQAATDTQYF
TRBJ2-3	TRBV9	CASSVSREGDTQYF
TRBJ2-7	TRBV29-1	CSGTGQNSYEQYF
TRBJ1-1	TRBV29-1	CSAIRDTEAFF
TRBJ1-3	TRBV21-1	CASSKGARGNTIYF
TRBJ1-2	TRBV19	CASSMGQGEFYGYTF
TRBJ2-7	TRBV7-6	CASSSGQGIYEQYF
TRBJ1-1	TRBV7-8	CASSVTVNTEAFF
TRBJ1-1	TRBV28	CASSLYGYTEAFF
TRBJ2-3	TRBV24-1	CATSDARDRGVDTQYF
TRBJ2-6	TRBV18	CASSPPSLAGANVLTF
TRBJ1-1	TRBV20-1	CSAQQANEAFF
TRBJ1-2	TRBV9	CASSVGGREGGYTF
TRBJ1-6	TRBV5-6	CASSLGAGTIGSPLHF
TRBJ2-7	TRBV5-1	CASSAGGYEQYF
TRBJ2-2	TRBV12-3/TRBV12-4	CASSSRAGELFF
TRBJ2-7	TRBV5-1	CASSPNVGTDSYEQYF
TRBJ1-2	TRBV30	CAWSDPGQGGVGYTF
TRBJ1-5	TRBV28	CASSPPQGAGNQPQHF
TRBJ1-4	TRBV5-1	CASSLAFHGANEKLFF
TRBJ2-3	TRBV7-6	CASSSGQGTDTQYF
TRBJ1-2	TRBV9	CASSVDPDNYGYTF
TRBJ1-1	TRBV2	CASRRGAIAEAFF
TRBJ1-1	TRBV30	CAWTRGLVGNTEAFF
TRBJ2-7	TRBV19	CASSTNRDSYEQYF
TRBJ1-2	TRBV7-2	CASSLKSVGYTF
TRBJ2-2	TRBV12-5	CASSMAAILNTGELFF
TRBJ1-1	TRBV3-1/TRBV3-2	CASSQLDSPNTEAFF
TRBJ1-2	TRBV30	CAWSASFGGRDYGYTF
TRBJ1-1	TRBV3-1/TRBV3-2	CASSYTGYTEAFF
TRBJ1-2	TRBV7-9	CASSPRGGYTF